The sequence of this T cell receptor beta chain was determined in a study of T cells in Graves' hyperthyroidism and ophthalmopathy. Overall study: Specimen type is peripheral blood, collected at initial diagnosis prior to any treatment.

Study-wide findings and caveats: Most thyroid clonotypes expanded above 0.001 were also detected in blood. The model anticipated ophthalmopathy a median about 7 months pre-onset.

It was RNA transcripts that yielded the amplified TCR beta CDR3 regions. The primer set for the first-round RT-PCR of the TCR CDR3 was HTBI. Each CDR3 protein gets one entry after TCRdb re-called the multiplex PCR reads with MiXCR. The data hold around 340,000 distinct CDR3 sequences, with 15% to 20% observed a single time. A remark on this clonotype: No antigen is known for it.

Sequencing input: blood. This TCR was sampled from a woman in her fifties or sixties with Graves' hyperthyroidism.

The CDR3 is CASSHGQREAFF. The CDR3 bases are TGCGCCAGCAGTCACGGACAGAGGGAAGCTTTCTTT. The chain employs TRBV10-1 and TRBJ1-1, with TRBD1 as a possible D gene (6 bases). Germline CDR1 WNHNN, CDR2 SYGVQD (reference sequence). The length of the CDR3 is 12 residues. V was shortened by 5 bases and J by 8 bases, with 12 bases between the two germline ends.